This T cell receptor (beta chain) emerged from a study of blood T cell repertoires in COVID-19. Study at large: Acute-phase and convalescent COVID-19 samples originated in the United States, Italy and Spain. T cells, B-cell-depleted T cells, or PBMCs provided the cDNA or gDNA that served as material.

Study processing details: How many nucleated cells were present was estimated from reference gene primer amplification. Assay used: immunoSEQ multiplex PCR; TCRdb lists only in-frame clones, some missing. That table furnishes V, J and clone size, whereas the DNA furnished D and trimming. The table lists 120,000 or so clones, approximately 80% of them singletons. Germline CDR1 reads SGHDN; CDR2 reads FVKESK. Losses at the gene ends were 2 bases for V and 0 bases for J; bases not matched to a gene: 4. The length of the CDR3 is 17 residues. This chain links TRBV14 with TRBJ2-1, with 10 bases lining up with TRBD2. The source of this sequence is a human donor in a cohort sampled during active COVID-19. The sequenced sample was peripheral blood. The CDR3 sequence is CASSQLAGASSYNEQFF. The CDR3 DNA follows: TGTGCCAGCAGCCAACTAGCGGGGGCGAGCTCCTACAATGAGCAGTTCTTC.